The source of this T cell receptor (beta chain) is a study of CXCR3-negative and CXCR3-positive naive CD8 T cells. Broader study findings: More hydrophobic TRB CDR3s were found in CXCR3-positive naive cells than in CXCR3-negative naive cells. Most assays used freshly isolated PBMCs, as cryopreservation partially reduced CXCR3. Naive subsets showed comparable surface CD5, and TCR interaction strength was also inferred from TRB CDR3 physicochemistry.

This CDR3 has 16 amino acids. Germline loops: CDR1 SGHRS, CDR2 YFSETQ. On this clonotype: Its matching antigen is unknown.

In preparing the TRB cDNA libraries, 5' RACE with UMI labels was used. TCRdb reanalyzed the 5' RACE reads and collapses them to one entry per CDR3 protein, without DNA. This sample contains under 150,000 distinct CDR3 sequences. The sequence was obtained from a human donor in good health. Some clones in this sample may be carry-over from other donors' samples. The specimen sequenced was naive CXCR3+ CD8+ T cells from blood. Subset noted: CD45RO-CCR7+CD27+CD95- naive CD8+ T cells expressing CXCR3 (TNR3+). The chain uses TRBV5-1 and TRBJ1-1; TCRdb names TRBD1, which stays unverified in the absence of DNA. CDR3 amino acids: CASSLGSGQGNTEAFF.